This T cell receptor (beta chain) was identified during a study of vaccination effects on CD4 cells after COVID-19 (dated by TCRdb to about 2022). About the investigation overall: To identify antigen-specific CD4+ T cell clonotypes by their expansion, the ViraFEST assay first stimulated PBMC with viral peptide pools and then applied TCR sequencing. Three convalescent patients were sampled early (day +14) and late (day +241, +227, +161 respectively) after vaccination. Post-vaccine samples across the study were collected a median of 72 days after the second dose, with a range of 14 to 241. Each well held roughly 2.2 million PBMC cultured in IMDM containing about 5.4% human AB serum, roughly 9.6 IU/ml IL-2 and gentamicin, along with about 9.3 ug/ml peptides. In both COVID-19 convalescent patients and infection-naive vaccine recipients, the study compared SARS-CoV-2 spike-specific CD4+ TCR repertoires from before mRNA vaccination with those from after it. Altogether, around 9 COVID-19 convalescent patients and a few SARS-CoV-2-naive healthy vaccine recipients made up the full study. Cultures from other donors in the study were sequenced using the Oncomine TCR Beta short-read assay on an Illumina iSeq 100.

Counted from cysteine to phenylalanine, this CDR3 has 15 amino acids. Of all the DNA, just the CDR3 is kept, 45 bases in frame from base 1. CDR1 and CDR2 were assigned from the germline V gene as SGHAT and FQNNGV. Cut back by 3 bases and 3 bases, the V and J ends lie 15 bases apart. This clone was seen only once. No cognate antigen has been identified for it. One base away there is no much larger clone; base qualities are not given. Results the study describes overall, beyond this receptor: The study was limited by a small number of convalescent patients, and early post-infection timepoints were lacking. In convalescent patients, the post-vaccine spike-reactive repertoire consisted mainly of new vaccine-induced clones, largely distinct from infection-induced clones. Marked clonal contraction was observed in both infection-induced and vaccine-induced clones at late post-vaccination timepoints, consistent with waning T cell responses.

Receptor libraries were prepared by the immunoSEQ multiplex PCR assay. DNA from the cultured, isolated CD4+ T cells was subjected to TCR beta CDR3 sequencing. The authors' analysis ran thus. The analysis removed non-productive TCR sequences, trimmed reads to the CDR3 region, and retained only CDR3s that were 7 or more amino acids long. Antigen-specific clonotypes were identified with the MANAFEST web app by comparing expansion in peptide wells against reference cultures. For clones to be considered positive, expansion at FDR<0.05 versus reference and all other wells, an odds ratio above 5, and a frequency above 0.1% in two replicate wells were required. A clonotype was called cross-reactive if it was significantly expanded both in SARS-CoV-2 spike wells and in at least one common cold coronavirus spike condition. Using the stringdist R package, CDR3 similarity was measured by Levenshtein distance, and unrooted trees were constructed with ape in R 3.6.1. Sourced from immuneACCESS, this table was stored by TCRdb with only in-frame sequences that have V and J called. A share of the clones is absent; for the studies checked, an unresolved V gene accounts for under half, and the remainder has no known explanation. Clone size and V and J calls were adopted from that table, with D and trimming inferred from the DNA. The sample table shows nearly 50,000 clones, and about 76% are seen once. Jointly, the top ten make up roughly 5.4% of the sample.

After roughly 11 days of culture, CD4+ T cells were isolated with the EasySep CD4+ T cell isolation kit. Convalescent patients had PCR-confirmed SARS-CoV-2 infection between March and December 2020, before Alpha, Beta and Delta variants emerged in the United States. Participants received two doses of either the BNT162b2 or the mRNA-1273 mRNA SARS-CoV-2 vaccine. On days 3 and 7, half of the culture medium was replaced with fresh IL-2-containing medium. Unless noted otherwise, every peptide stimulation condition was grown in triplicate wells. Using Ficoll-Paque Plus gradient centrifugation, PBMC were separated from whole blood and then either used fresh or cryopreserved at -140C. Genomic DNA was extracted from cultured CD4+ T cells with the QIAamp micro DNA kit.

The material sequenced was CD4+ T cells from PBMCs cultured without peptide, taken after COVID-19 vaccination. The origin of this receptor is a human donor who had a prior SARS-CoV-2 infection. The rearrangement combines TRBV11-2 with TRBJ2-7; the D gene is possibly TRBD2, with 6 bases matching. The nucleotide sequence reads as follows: TGTGCCAGCAGCTTGGGCGGGACCCGCCTCTACGAGCAGTACTTC. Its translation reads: CASSLGGTRLYEQYF. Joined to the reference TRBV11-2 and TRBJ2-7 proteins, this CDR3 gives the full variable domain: EAGVAQSPRYKIIEKRQSVAFWCNPISGHATLYWYQQILGQGPKLLIQFQNNGVVDDSQLPKDRFSAERLKGVDSTLKIQPAKLEDSAVYLCASSLGGTRLYEQYFGPGTRLTVT.